This T cell receptor (beta chain) derives from a study of T cell changes during pregnancy in multiple sclerosis. Measured with immunoSEQ multiplex PCR; TCRdb has only the in-frame clones, and not every one. This repertoire shows 84,000 or so clones, about 95% found once; its top ten account for 2.5%. Germline assignment: CDR1 PRHDT and CDR2 FYEKMQ (reference sequence). This CDR3 is built from 12 residues. Trimming pared 8 bases from V and 2 bases from J, leaving 9 bases between. This clonotype originated in a female donor with multiple sclerosis, enrolled in a pregnancy study. The chain combines TRBV13 with TRBJ1-2, with D perhaps TRBD1 (5 bases). The source material was peripheral blood, sampled in the third trimester of pregnancy. The chain's CDR3 is CASRGENYGYTF. For the CDR3, the DNA is TGTGCCAGCCGGGGGGAGAACTATGGCTACACCTTC.